These 32 T cell receptor beta chains came from one sample sequenced in a study of PD-L1 blockade in urothelial cancer. The assay was immunoSEQ multiplex PCR, and TCRdb's table has in-frame clones only and misses some. The table lists tens of thousands of clones, around four fifths of them singletons. Time point given: pretreatment peripheral blood. The specimen was PBMCs, collected around atezolizumab (anti-PD-L1) treatment. The receptors stem from a man aged 35-49 years with urothelial cancer.

The gene calls are TRBV6-6 and TRBJ2-1, with 12 bases fitting TRBD2. Germline V gives CDR1 MNHNY, CDR2 SVGAGI (reference sequence). The junction had 8 bases not matched to a gene; V was cut back by 5 bases and J by 9 bases. This CDR3 comprises 15 residues. The CDR3 here is CASSPTSGSLLEQFF. CDR3 in DNA: TGTGCCAGCAGTCCGACTAGCGGGAGTCTTCTTGAGCAGTTCTTC.

The CDR3 bases are TGTGCCAGCACCACTGGAGGGCAGAACTATGGCTACACCTTC. This translates into CASTTGGQNYGYTF. The chain carries TRBV28 and TRBJ1-2; D is unresolved. Germline CDR1 reads MDHEN; CDR2 reads SYDVKM. Trimming shortened V by 7 bases and J by 2 bases, and 14 bases separated the two germline ends. The CDR3 spans 14 residues.

CDR3 protein: CASSFRDRVSGEQYF. CDR3 nucleotide sequence: TGCGCCAGCAGCTTCCGGGACAGGGTGTCCGGGGAGCAGTACTTC. The gene calls are TRBV5-1 and TRBJ2-7; 9 nucleotides match TRBD1. The CDR3 extends over 15 amino acids. Germline CDR1 is SGHRS and CDR2 is YFSETQ. After removal of 2 bases from V and 7 bases from J, the junction contained 10 bases not matched to a gene.

This clone was seen ten or more times. The chain has TRBV6-5 and TRBJ2-5; D is ambiguous. CDR1 and CDR2 (germline): MNHEY, SVGAGI. The CDR3 spans 13 residues. The V and J ends lost 10 bases and 5 bases respectively, with 17 bases between them. The CDR3 sequence: CATQDQERETQYF. In DNA form, the CDR3 reads TGTGCCACTCAGGATCAAGAAAGGGAGACCCAGTACTTC.

In this sample, this clone turned up a few times. V usage is TRBV14 and J usage is TRBJ1-3; TRBD1 aligns across 9 bases. There are 14 residues in the CDR3. Germline CDR1 SGHDN, CDR2 FVKESK. Trimming at V came to 4 bases and at J to 8 bases, leaving 6 bases not matched to a gene. CDR3 in amino acids: CASSLGTGTHTIYF. In nucleotides, the CDR3 is TGTGCCAGCAGCCTGGGGACAGGGACACACACCATATATTTT.

The chain recombines TRBV7-8 with TRBJ1-1; 8 bases are a match to TRBD1. CDR1 is SGHVS, CDR2 FQNEAQ, per germline. The CDR3 is 14 residues long. V was clipped by 6 bases and J by 0 bases; unmatched bases: 3. The CDR3 loop reads CASRLDRVNTEAFF. For the CDR3, the DNA is TGTGCCAGCAGATTGGACAGGGTGAACACTGAAGCTTTCTTT. The full variable domain, with the rest looked up from reference TRBV7-8 and TRBJ1-1, is GAGVSQSPRYKVAKRGQDVALRCDPISGHVSLFWYQQALGQGPEFLTYFQNEAQLDKSGLPSDRFFAERPEGSVSTLKIQRTQQEDSAVYLCASRLDRVNTEAFFGQGTRLTVV.

The CDR3 DNA follows: TGCGCCAGCAGCCCAAGGACAGGGGGCGAGGAGACCCAGTACTTC. As protein: CASSPRTGGEETQYF. The chain combines TRBV5-1 with TRBJ2-5; 11 bases match TRBD1. In germline, CDR1 is SGHRS, CDR2 YFSETQ. V lost 4 bases and J lost 5; bases outside the gene matches: 7. The CDR3 runs 15 residues.

The genes are TRBV9 and TRBJ2-3; TRBD2 agrees at 10 bases. In germline, CDR1 is SGDLS, CDR2 YYNGEE. V shed 4 bases and J 5 bases; nucleotides not matched to a gene: 1. CDR3 length equals 13 residues. The CDR3 spells CASSPSGRDTQYF. CDR3 DNA sequence: TGTGCCAGCAGCCCTAGCGGGAGAGATACGCAGTATTTT.

This chain links TRBV7-8 with TRBJ2-7; 12 bases agree with TRBD2. V lost 5 bases and J lost 6; bases outside the gene matches: 11. Germline V gene data show CDR1 as SGHVS and CDR2 as FQNEAQ. The CDR3 covers 16 residues. The CDR3: CASSLQVASGRGEQYF. The DNA of the CDR3 is TGTGCCAGCAGCCTACAGGTCGCTAGCGGGAGGGGCGAGCAGTACTTC.

This clone was detected once. This sequence joins TRBV28 and TRBJ2-7; TRBD1 aligns across 7 bases. The length of the CDR3 is 17 residues. V lost 2 bases, J lost 0 bases, and 10 bases stayed unmatched. CDR1 MDHEN and CDR2 SYDVKM come from the germline V gene. This chain's CDR3 is CASSLDTQDRDSYEQYF. Here the CDR3 DNA reads TGTGCCAGCAGTTTAGATACCCAAGACAGGGACTCCTACGAGCAGTACTTC.

The chain has TRBV5-4 and TRBJ2-1; possibly TRBD2 for D (5 bases). The CDR3 has 15 amino acids. The V gene's germline CDR1 is SGHNT and CDR2 YYREEE (reference sequence). The V end was cut by 2 bases, the J end by 8 bases, with 17 bases between. CDR3 region: CASSLVLEALDEQFF. The CDR3 DNA follows: TGTGCCAGCAGCTTAGTTCTGGAGGCCCTCGATGAGCAGTTCTTC.

The chain employs TRBV7-6 and TRBJ2-3; 7 bases fit TRBD2. After removal of 1 base from V and 2 bases from J, the junction contained 12 bases not matched to a gene. There are 18 residues in the CDR3. Germline V CDR1 and CDR2: SGHVS, FNYEAQ. CDR3 DNA sequence: TGTGCCAGCAGCTTAGGGCCGGCGTCTAGCGGACCCACAGATACGCAGTATTTT. The encoded protein is CASSLGPASSGPTDTQYF.

The chain uses TRBV5-6 and TRBJ1-2; 9 nucleotides agree with TRBD1. The CDR3 covers 14 residues. With 7 bases clipped from V and 5 bases from J, the junction kept 9 bases outside the gene matches. The germline V gene encodes CDR1 SGHDT and CDR2 YYEEEE. The DNA for the CDR3 is TGTGCCAGCGGATCGGACAGGGGCTCTTATGGCTACACCTTC. This gives the protein CASGSDRGSYGYTF. The full variable domain, its missing parts supplied by reference TRBV5-6 and TRBJ1-2, is DAGVTQSPTHLIKTRGQQVTLRCSPKSGHDTVSWYQQALGQGPQFIFQYYEEEERQRGNFPDRFSGHQFPNYSSELNVNALLLGDSALYLCASGSDRGSYGYTFGSGTRLTVV.

CDR3: CASSPTSGRTIYNEQFF. In DNA, the CDR3 is TGTGCCAGCAGCCCGACTAGCGGGAGGACAATATACAATGAGCAGTTCTTC. The V call is TRBV7-8, the J call TRBJ2-1; 13 nucleotides align to TRBD2. Germline CDR1 is SGHVS and CDR2 is FQNEAQ. There are 17 residues in the CDR3. V lost 5 bases, J lost 4 bases, and 8 bases stayed unmatched.

The CDR3 reads CASSLGGLLAKNIQYF. The CDR3 coding sequence is TGTGCCAGCAGCCTCGGGGGACTTTTAGCCAAAAACATTCAGTACTTC. The chain uses TRBV7-2 and TRBJ2-4; D perhaps matches TRBD2 (6 bases). Germline loops: CDR1 SGHTA, CDR2 FQGNSA. Trimming removed 5 bases at V and 0 bases at J, with 14 bases between. The CDR3 covers 16 residues. Based on the CDR3 plus reference TRBV7-2 and TRBJ2-4, the full variable domain is GAGVSQSPSNKVTEKGKDVELRCDPISGHTALYWYRQSLGQGLEFLIYFQGNSAPDKSGLPSDRFSAERTGGSVSTLTIQRTQQEDSAVYLCASSLGGLLAKNIQYFGAGTRLSVL.

V gene TRBV9 combines with J gene TRBJ2-2, with D maybe TRBD2 (5 bases). The CDR3 extends over 16 amino acids. Germline CDR1 SGDLS, CDR2 YYNGEE. The V gene lost 3 bases and the J gene lost 2 bases, with 14 bases spanning the gap. The CDR3 is CASSASVSGNTGELFF. Written as DNA, the CDR3 is TGTGCCAGCAGCGCCTCGGTGAGCGGAAACACCGGGGAGCTGTTTTTT.

This clone appeared once. This chain uses TRBV30 with TRBJ1-1, with 7 bases fitting TRBD1. The germline gives CDR1 GTSNPN, CDR2 SVGIG (reference sequence). The ends lost 3 bases at V and 11 bases at J; junction bases unmatched: 6. The CDR3 is 11 residues long. The CDR3 region is CAWRTGSVAFF. The CDR3, as DNA: TGTGCCTGGAGGACAGGGAGTGTTGCTTTCTTT.

This chain connects TRBV6-5 to TRBJ1-1; the D gene is possibly TRBD1 (6 bases). V lost 6 bases and J lost 3, with 17 bases in between. CDR3 length: 15 amino acids. Germline values: CDR1 MNHEY, CDR2 SVGAGI. CDR3 nucleotides: TGTGCCAGCAGACCCCAACAGGGTGGGGACACTGAAGCTTTCTTT. Encoded protein: CASRPQQGGDTEAFF.

The V gene is TRBV19, the J gene TRBJ2-5; D is possibly TRBD2 (5 bases). The length of the CDR3 is 13 residues. V lost 6 bases and J 4 bases, leaving 12 bases between the germline ends. Germline CDR1 is LNHDA and CDR2 is SQIVND (reference sequence). The DNA of the CDR3 is TGTGCCAGTAGCGGGGTCCTACCAGAGACCCAGTACTTC. As protein: CASSGVLPETQYF.

The gene calls are TRBV30 and TRBJ1-2, with 9 bases aligning to TRBD1. Germline CDR1 and CDR2: GTSNPN and SVGIG (reference sequence). V shed 4 bases and J 1 base; nucleotides not matched to a gene: 19. This CDR3 comprises 19 residues. The CDR3 spells CAWTPRLRDRVGLNYGYTF. The CDR3 DNA is TGTGCCTGGACCCCACGGCTCCGGGACAGGGTAGGGCTTAACTATGGCTACACCTTC.

The genes are TRBV15 and TRBJ1-5; 9 positions agree with TRBD1. The CDR3 extends over 13 amino acids. Unmatched junction bases numbered 0, after V lost 1 base and J lost 8 bases. Germline V gives CDR1 LNHNV, CDR2 YYDKDF (reference sequence). CDR3 sequence (DNA): TGTGCCACCAGCAGAGGGACAGGGGAGCCCCAGCATTTT. Its translation: CATSRGTGEPQHF.

This sequence joins TRBV18 and TRBJ2-2; TRBD1 is a possible D gene (6 bases). In germline, CDR1 is KGHSH, CDR2 LQKENI. CDR3 length equals 14 residues. V was clipped by 4 bases and J by 1 base, with 7 bases between them. CDR3: CASSRGQNTGELFF. In DNA form, the CDR3 reads TGTGCCAGCTCACGGGGACAGAACACCGGGGAGCTGTTTTTT.

V usage is TRBV25-1 and J usage is TRBJ2-7, with D perhaps TRBD1 (5 bases). Trimming removed 2 bases from V and 0 bases from J, with 5 bases in between. Germline CDR1 MGHDK, CDR2 SYGVNS. The CDR3 is made up of 13 amino acids. The CDR3 DNA reads TGTGCCAGCAGTGAAGACAGCTCCTACGAGCAGTACTTC. It encodes CASSEDSSYEQYF.

This chain connects TRBV4-1 to TRBJ2-7; D remains unclear. CDR3 size: 17 residues. Germline CDR1 MGHRA, CDR2 YSYEKL. V was clipped by 3 bases and J by 1 base, with 19 bases between them. CDR3 loop: CASSHPADGSKSYEQYF. CDR3 bases: TGCGCCAGCAGCCATCCGGCTGACGGGTCAAAATCCTACGAGCAGTACTTC.

This clone was observed a few times. J is TRBJ2-4 and V is TRBV7-8; TRBD2 agrees at 13 bases. CDR1 is SGHVS and CDR2 is FQNEAQ in the germline V gene. The CDR3 has 21 residues. V trimming: 0 bases; J trimming: 1 base; junction bases outside the gene matches: 12. CDR3 nucleotides: TGTGCCAGCAGCTTAGCCCGGCTAGGACTAGCGGGAGTGGGGGCCAAAAACATTCAGTACTTC. The encoded protein is CASSLARLGLAGVGAKNIQYF.

This chain connects TRBV7-6 to TRBJ2-3, with D perhaps TRBD1 (5 bases). Germline V gene sequence: CDR1 SGHVS, CDR2 FNYEAQ. The CDR3 contains 15 residues. Trimming removed 6 bases from V and 3 bases from J, with 16 bases in between. Written as DNA, the CDR3 is TGTGCCAGCAGTTTTGACAGAGCCCCTACAGATACGCAGTATTTT. It yields the protein CASSFDRAPTDTQYF.

The chain couples TRBV19 to TRBJ1-3; TRBD1 might be the D (6 bases). V lost 3 bases and J lost 0, with 12 bases in between. Germline V gene sequence: CDR1 LNHDA, CDR2 SQIVND (reference sequence). The CDR3 length is 16 residues. The CDR3 nucleotides read TGTGCCAGTAGTATGCCGGGACATCCCTCTGGAAACACCATATATTTT. Translating it yields CASSMPGHPSGNTIYF. The full variable domain, completed using reference TRBV19 and TRBJ1-3, is DGGITQSPKYLFRKEGQNVTLSCEQNLNHDAMYWYRQDPGQGLRLIYYSQIVNDFQKGDIAEGYSVSREKKESFPLTVTSAQKNPTAFYLCASSMPGHPSGNTIYFGEGSWLTVV.

The gene calls are TRBV5-4 and TRBJ2-3; tentatively, D is TRBD2 (6 bases). CDR3 length: 13 amino acids. Deletions cut 4 bases from V and 4 bases from J, with 10 bases between. CDR1 is SGHNT and CDR2 is YYREEE in the germline V gene (reference sequence). CDR3 loop: CASSAGGADTQYF. As DNA, the CDR3 is TGTGCCAGCAGCGCTGGAGGGGCAGATACGCAGTATTTT. Complete variable domain (other parts from reference TRBV5-4 and TRBJ2-3): ETGVTQSPTHLIKTRGQQVTLRCSSQSGHNTVSWYQQALGQGPQFIFQYYREEENGRGNFPPRFSGLQFPNYSSELNVNALELDDSALYLCASSAGGADTQYFGPGTRLTVL.

The V gene is TRBV2, the J gene TRBJ1-4; 7 bases align to TRBD1. Germline V CDR1 and CDR2: SNHLY, FYNNEI. V shed 4 bases and J 4 bases; nucleotides not matched to a gene: 6. This CDR3 is 15 amino acids long. In nucleotides, the CDR3 is TGTGCCAGCAGTGGACAGGGTGGGATTAATGAAAAACTGTTTTTT. It specifies CASSGQGGINEKLFF.

J is TRBJ2-7 and V is TRBV7-9, with TRBD1 matching 9 bases. J gave up 3 bases and V 3 bases, and 3 bases lay outside the gene matches. The CDR3 runs 14 residues. Germline V gene sequence: CDR1 SEHNR, CDR2 FQNEAQ (reference sequence). CDR3 sequence reads: CASSFGTGLYEQYF. The CDR3 DNA follows: TGTGCCAGCAGCTTTGGGACAGGGCTCTACGAGCAGTACTTC.

The chain combines TRBV20-1 with TRBJ2-4; possible D gene TRBD2, 5 bases. Trimming stripped 5 bases from V and 7 bases from J, with 9 bases between. Germline V gene lookup returns CDR1 DFQATT and CDR2 SNEGSKA (reference sequence). The CDR3 has 11 amino acids. The CDR3 protein is CSAWTRNIQYF. CDR3 coding DNA: TGCAGTGCTTGGACTCGGAACATTCAGTACTTC.

The chain joins TRBV7-3 to TRBJ2-7, with D possibly being TRBD2 (6 bases). The CDR3 runs 15 residues. V lost 5 bases, J lost 0 bases, and 14 bases lay in between. Germline lookup yields CDR1 SGHTA and CDR2 FQGTGA. This CDR3 is CASSVLGGSSYEQYF. In nucleotides, the CDR3 is TGTGCCAGCAGCGTCCTCGGGGGAAGCTCCTACGAGCAGTACTTC.